The entry below describes one T cell receptor (beta chain). These data belong to a study of CD8 T cells in ankylosing spondylitis. TCRdb reprocessed the 5' RACE reads via MiXCR and lists one record per CDR3 protein. Of 200,000 to 250,000 distinct CDR3 sequences listed, about 10% are singletons. The receptor comes from a male donor with ankylosing spondylitis or in good health (not recorded which). Sequencing input: blood, either unsorted or a sorted T cell fraction (not recorded which).

CDR3 in amino acids: CASSARSSGAGELFF. The CDR3 region has the DNA TGTGCCAGCAGCGCCCGGTCCTCCGGGGCCGGGGAGCTGTTTTTT. This chain connects TRBV7-8 to TRBJ2-2; weak D call: TRBD2 (5 bases). Germline V gives CDR1 SGHVS, CDR2 FQNEAQ. Trimming shortened V by 5 bases and J by 6 bases, and 16 bases separated the two germline ends. This CDR3 is 15 amino acids long.